Below, one T cell receptor (beta chain) is given with its context. The antigen it binds to is not known. No per-base quality is available; no much larger clone lies one base away. CDR1 and CDR2 are drawn from the germline V gene: SGHTA, FQGTGA. The CDR3 numbers 13 residues from cysteine through phenylalanine. The retained sequence is limited to the CDR3, 39 bases, with the frame set at the first base. The trim is 0 bases for V and 9 bases for J, with a gap of 11 bases between the germline ends. In Seattle, one collaborating source enrolled patients while the infection was active and tracked those patients longitudinally over the course of disease. Whole blood was collected in K2EDTA tubes by collaborating institutions according to the institutions' own protocols. For TCRbeta analysis, collaborators shipped samples in one of three forms: frozen whole blood, isolated PBMCs, or DNA extracted from either of those sample types.

The data stem from a study of blood T cell repertoires in COVID-19 (dated by TCRdb to about 2020). Background on the whole study: The collaborator samples originated in the United States, Italy and Spain and spanned the acute and convalescent phases of COVID-19. The prospective study material was composed of cDNA or gDNA derived from T cells, B-cell-depleted T cells, or PBMCs. Deeply sampled blood TCRbeta repertoires from subjects exposed to, actively infected with, or recovered from COVID-19 were included in the dataset. The repertoires were released in a freely available public database intended as a resource for research on the immune response to SARS-CoV-2. The samples were drawn from the first 160 participants of the ongoing ImmuneRACE study and from 1,254 subjects provided by 6 global collaborators. A de-identified subject ID, COVID-19 status, age in years and sex were almost always included in the sample metadata. Where available, HLA class I and class II types were taken from metadata supplied by the sample provider and were not determined by assay-based typing. What the research found in general, with its limitations: The quantity of clinical and demographic metadata differed by source and by participant and was supplied without curation.

TCRbeta CDR3 regions were amplified from genomic DNA by means of the immunoSEQ Assay, a bias-controlled multiplex PCR. The paper's processing steps were these. Within the assay, amplification of reference gene primers was used to estimate how many nucleated cells each sample contained. To quantify the absolute abundance of each unique TCRbeta CDR3 rearrangement, sequence reads were collapsed and filtered. For each sample, productive Simpson clonality was calculated as the square root of Simpson's diversity index across productive rearrangements. Not all clones reach the TCRdb copy of this immuneACCESS table, which keeps in-frame sequences only. Checked studies attribute under half of the gap to unresolved V genes and leave the rest unexplained. The V and J calls and clone size come from that table; D and trimming were worked out from the DNA. This sample gives some 330,000 clones in total; just under 90% of them show up just once. The biggest ten clones account for approximately 1.8% of the sample.

Sequencing was carried out using peripheral blood. The V and J genes are TRBV7-3 and TRBJ1-2; the D gene lacks a confident call. The clonotype comes from a woman aged 25-40 years with COVID-19, enrolled during active disease. The DNA reads as follows: TGTGCCAGCAGCTTAACGTTTGGGGAGAGCTACACCTTC. Its protein product is CASSLTFGESYTF.